This is a list of T cell receptor beta chains from one sample in a study of CD8 T cells in ankylosing spondylitis. TCRdb processed the 5' RACE reads anew with MiXCR; each CDR3 protein has one entry. The sample has about 800,000 distinct CDR3 sequences; about 11% are singletons. Sequenced material: blood, either unsorted or a sorted T cell fraction (not recorded which). The receptors here all came from a male donor with ankylosing spondylitis. The CDR3 runs from the conserved cysteine through the conserved F or W.

V	J	CDR3
TRBV6-2/TRBV6-3	TRBJ2-7	CASSFSGTSDGEQYF
TRBV29-1	TRBJ2-1	CSVVTSGRSYNEQFF
TRBV30	TRBJ2-2	CAWGRAGDTGELFF
TRBV29-1	TRBJ1-2	CSVVTAVYGYTF
TRBV9	TRBJ1-1	CASSPSAYQMNTEAFF
TRBV15	TRBJ1-2	CATSRRQVYGYTF
TRBV15	TRBJ1-2	CATSRDGDVGRGSIYGYTF
TRBV5-1	TRBJ2-1	CASRDIPGSSYNEQFF
TRBV4-3	TRBJ1-2	CASSDRGGGYTF
TRBV15	TRBJ1-5	CATSRDWGNQPQHF
TRBV5-1	TRBJ1-1	CASSFRGDQGAQAFF
TRBV18	TRBJ1-1	CASSPSANTEAFF
TRBV6-2/TRBV6-3	TRBJ2-1	CASSHRPERAHNEQFF
TRBV20-1	TRBJ1-6	CSVRDRRYNSPLHF
TRBV20-1	TRBJ1-2	CSARVGRGRGYTF
TRBV3-1	TRBJ2-2	CASSQVVGIGELFF
TRBV7-2	TRBJ1-1	CASSLEGGRYTEAFF
TRBV18	TRBJ1-2	CASSPPDGSYGYTF
TRBV6-2/TRBV6-3	TRBJ2-3	CASSPVRRDTQYF
TRBV5-6	TRBJ1-3	CASSLDVGGYGNTIYF
TRBV20-1	TRBJ2-5	CSARDEPRQGDQETQYF
TRBV3-1	TRBJ1-2	CASSQDPDRLYGYTF
TRBV29-1	TRBJ2-3	CSVAGGAGLPPTDTQYF
TRBV12-3/TRBV12-4	TRBJ2-7	CASSPSGWAPEQYF
TRBV4-3	TRBJ2-1	CATKSIAGAGNEQFF
TRBV4-2	TRBJ2-1	CASSHTSGGSSYNELFF
TRBV5-4	TRBJ2-3	CASSFSGGAGGDTQYF
TRBV9	TRBJ2-4	CASSSGLGLAKNIQYF
TRBV20-1	TRBJ2-3	CSARNGALDTQYF
TRBV5-1	TRBJ2-1	CASSLMGVDRNEQFF
TRBV5-1	TRBJ1-1	CASTTGTGGNTEAFF
TRBV20-1	TRBJ1-2	CSARDRIVGEFDGYTF
TRBV12-3/TRBV12-4	TRBJ2-1	CASVYGGLAGNEQFF
TRBV4-3	TRBJ2-7	CASSRSSRDEQYF
TRBV6-1	TRBJ2-5	CASSTGTKQETQYF
TRBV5-5	TRBJ2-3	CASSRGAGVQTDTQYF
TRBV6-1	TRBJ2-7	CASRPGQNLYEQYF
TRBV20-1	TRBJ2-7	CSAKTSAYEQYF
TRBV6-1	TRBJ2-3	CASMEGQHPGLTDTQYF
TRBV20-1	TRBJ2-1	CSARSYGPSSYNEQFF
TRBV4-3	TRBJ2-3	CASSQDLWTGGTDTQYF
TRBV5-5	TRBJ2-5	CASSLRIRQARETQYF
TRBV20-1	TRBJ1-2	CSAKWLRSYTF
TRBV7-9	TRBJ1-1	CASSRQDTEAFF
TRBV5-1	TRBJ1-1	CASSSGTGGISEAFF
TRBV10-3	TRBJ1-3	CAISEFGQQTGNTIYF
TRBV7-2	TRBJ1-6	CASSLALSSYNSPLHF
TRBV29-1	TRBJ1-4	CSAKGASNEKLFF
TRBV4-2	TRBJ2-1	CASSHVSRDRDYNEQFF